The 6 T cell receptor beta chains listed next were all sequenced from one sample in a study of cytomegalovirus exposure and HLA in healthy donors (dated by TCRdb to 2017 to 2019). Receptor libraries were prepared by the immunoSEQ multiplex PCR assay. For the multiplex PCR, a mixture combining 60 forward primers for TCR Vbeta segments and 13 reverse primers for TCR Jbeta segments was used. TCRdb re-hosts the immuneACCESS table, in-frame sequences only. Its copies lack some clones; in the studies checked, an unresolved V gene accounts for under half of them, and the cause for the rest is not known. The sample data list around 120,000 clones, and around 70% of these were observed just once. 1.5% to 2% of the sample goes to the ten largest clones. Sequenced input: PBMCs. These receptors all stem from a man under 40 in good health and CMV-seropositive.

For the CDR3, the DNA is TGCGCCAGCAGCCGGGGGACAGGGGGCTCCTACGAGCAGTACTTC. Protein sequence: CASSRGTGGSYEQYF. The chain has TRBV5-1 and TRBJ2-7, with TRBD1 matching over 11 bases. CDR1 SGHRS and CDR2 YFSETQ come from the germline V gene. This CDR3 comprises 15 residues. The V gene end was trimmed by 4 bases and the J gene end by 0 bases; junction bases not matched to a gene: 3.

This chain joins TRBV7-9 and TRBJ1-2; D unresolved. In germline, CDR1 is SEHNR, CDR2 FQNEAQ (reference sequence). Trimming cost V 0 bases and J 7 bases, with 9 bases left between them. The CDR3 length is 13 residues. The CDR3 protein is CASSLAPDSGYTF. For the CDR3, the DNA is TGTGCCAGCAGCTTAGCTCCGGACTCTGGCTACACCTTC.

The CDR3 nucleotides are TGTGCCAGCAGCGTAGCTAGCGGGATTTGGTACGAGCAGTACTTC. This codes for CASSVASGIWYEQYF. V is TRBV9 and J is TRBJ2-7, with 9 positions matching TRBD2. V lost 0 bases and J lost 4; bases outside the gene matches: 5. Germline assignment: CDR1 SGDLS and CDR2 YYNGEE. The CDR3 contains 15 residues. The complete variable domain, with remaining parts taken from reference TRBV9 and TRBJ2-7, reads DSGVTQTPKHLITATGQRVTLRCSPRSGDLSVYWYQQSLDQGLQFLIQYYNGEERAKGNILERFSAQQFPDLHSELNLSSLELGDSALYFCASSVASGIWYEQYFGPGTRLTVT.

CDR3 residues: CASSNRDRASEQYF. DNA of the CDR3: TGTGCCAGCAGCAACCGGGACAGGGCGTCCGAGCAGTACTTC. This chain connects TRBV28 to TRBJ2-7, with 9 bases aligning to TRBD1. The germline V gene has CDR1 MDHEN and CDR2 SYDVKM. V was pared by 6 bases and J by 6 bases, with 9 bases of the junction left unmatched. There are 14 residues in the CDR3.

V gene TRBV2 combines with J gene TRBJ1-1, with D maybe TRBD1 (5 bases). Germline V gene lookup returns CDR1 SNHLY and CDR2 FYNNEI. V was clipped by 4 bases and J by 4 bases, with 10 bases between them. The CDR3 runs 13 residues. The CDR3 reads CASSAGGPTEAFF. The CDR3 DNA follows: TGTGCCAGCAGTGCGGGGGGTCCCACTGAAGCTTTCTTT.

The rearrangement joins TRBV10-3 to TRBJ2-1; TRBD1 matches 9 bases. After removal of 7 bases from V and 14 bases from J, the junction contained 12 bases not matched to a gene. Germline V gene sequence: CDR1 ENHRY, CDR2 SYGVKD. CDR3 length equals 13 residues. CDR3 sequence: CAITKNKGQGEFF. CDR3 bases: TGTGCCATCACAAAAAACAAGGGACAGGGAGAGTTCTTC.